This T cell receptor (beta chain) was recovered during a study of T cells in Graves' hyperthyroidism and ophthalmopathy. Study-level information: Before treatment of any kind, peripheral blood was taken at initial diagnosis.

The authors took PBMCs from 9.5 to 10 ml fresh peripheral blood. Overall study findings and caveats: Researchers report that a 13 V-J model separated ophthalmopathy from stable hyperthyroidism. In the blood, most expanded thyroid clonotypes above 0.001 appeared as well.

For this clonotype: Its antigen is not known.

RNA transcripts yielded amplified TCR beta CDR3 regions. Primed by the HTBI set, a first-round RT-PCR was run on the TCR CDR3. TCRdb processed the multiplex PCR reads anew with MiXCR; each CDR3 protein has one entry. The sample includes more than 350,000 distinct CDR3 sequences, over 12% seen only once; the top ten take roughly a fifth. Germline CDR1 SGHDT, CDR2 YYEEEE. V shed 1 base and J shed 6 bases, with 17 bases lying between them. The CDR3 is 15 amino acids. The sample taken for sequencing was blood. The clonotype was recovered from a woman aged 55 to 70 with Graves' ophthalmopathy. The genes are TRBV5-6 and TRBJ2-7, with D possibly being TRBD1 (6 bases). CDR3 loop: CASSLTASSRGEQYF. DNA of the CDR3: TGTGCCAGCAGCTTGACCGCGTCTTCCAGGGGCGAGCAGTACTTC. Variable domain in full (rest from reference TRBV5-6 and TRBJ2-7): DAGVTQSPTHLIKTRGQQVTLRCSPKSGHDTVSWYQQALGQGPQFIFQYYEEEERQRGNFPDRFSGHQFPNYSSELNVNALLLGDSALYLCASSLTASSRGEQYFGPGTRLTVT.